These T cell receptor beta chains were read from a single sample in a study of T-cell memory formation after mild COVID-19. MiXCR was run by TCRdb on the 5' RACE reads, yielding one entry per CDR3 protein. The sample includes 380,000 or so distinct CDR3 sequences, approximately 15% of them seen just once. The source material was PBMCs or a T cell subset sorted from them (not recorded which). These receptors were taken from a man aged 18-30 years who had mild COVID-19 (a few samples of this study predate the infection). Cell type and time point are not known. CDR3s include the opening cysteine and the closing phenylalanine or tryptophan. A D gene is named only where the DNA matches it firmly. Rows give clone size only sometimes, using once, few, many, or a class for an expanded clone.

d_call	v_call	clone_size	j_call	cdr3_aa	cdr3_nt
.	TRBV5-1	few	TRBJ2-6	CASSWAAAGANVLTF	TGCGCCAGCAGCTGGGCCGCAGCTGGGGCCAACGTCCTGACTTTC
.	TRBV11-3	.	TRBJ2-2	CASSMRGDGELFF	TGTGCCAGCAGCATGAGGGGGGACGGGGAGCTGTTTTTT
TRBD1	TRBV27	.	TRBJ1-1	CASSTHGTGNTEAFF	TGTGCCAGCAGTACCCACGGGACAGGGAACACTGAAGCTTTCTTT
.	TRBV28	few	TRBJ2-5	CASSEGQTQETQYF	TGTGCCAGCAGCGAGGGACAAACGCAAGAGACCCAGTACTTC
TRBD2	TRBV11-2	.	TRBJ2-5	CASSLTSGKETQYF	TGTGCCAGCAGCTTGACTAGCGGTAAAGAGACCCAGTACTTC
.	TRBV7-2	many	TRBJ2-3	CASSLVGGVWDTQYF	TGTGCCAGCAGCCTGGTCGGGGGAGTTTGGGATACGCAGTATTTT
.	TRBV6-6	.	TRBJ2-1	CASSYVANEQFF	TGTGCCAGCAGTTACGTCGCCAATGAGCAGTTCTTC
.	TRBV7-2	few	TRBJ1-6	CASSLSGGGFNSPLHF	TGTGCCAGCAGCTTAAGCGGGGGAGGGTTTAATTCACCCCTCCACTTT
TRBD2	TRBV6-5	.	TRBJ2-7	CASRIAGGRYEQYF	TGTGCCAGCAGAATAGCGGGGGGGCGATACGAGCAGTACTTC
TRBD1	TRBV3-1	few	TRBJ1-1	CASSQERQGGTEAFF	TGTGCCAGCAGCCAAGAGAGACAGGGGGGGACTGAAGCTTTCTTT
.	TRBV6-6	many	TRBJ2-7	CASSYLGQSREQYF	TGTGCCAGCAGTTATCTTGGGCAGTCCCGCGAGCAGTACTTC
.	TRBV28	.	TRBJ1-1	CASSPPGSEAFF	TGTGCCAGCAGTCCCCCCGGGAGTGAAGCTTTCTTT
TRBD1	TRBV24-1	.	TRBJ2-1	CATSDANRGDHNEQFF	TGTGCCACCAGTGATGCGAACAGGGGCGACCACAATGAGCAGTTCTTC
TRBD2	TRBV7-9	.	TRBJ2-1	CASSFLLTGSLPGLVAYNEQFF	TGTGCCAGCAGCTTTCTCCTGACAGGTTCTCTGCCGGGACTAGTCGCCTACAATGAGCAGTTCTTC
TRBD1	TRBV3-1	.	TRBJ1-5	CASSATGSLNQPQHF	TGTGCCAGCAGCGCGACAGGGAGCCTCAATCAGCCCCAGCATTTT
TRBD2	TRBV20-1	few	TRBJ2-7	CSARGPSGATYEQYF	TGCAGTGCTAGAGGGCCTAGCGGGGCCACCTACGAGCAGTACTTC
TRBD1	TRBV10-3	few	TRBJ2-7	CAIIRDRASAEQYF	TGTGCCATCATACGGGACAGGGCATCCGCCGAGCAGTACTTC
.	TRBV20-1	few	TRBJ1-2	CSARDSSVHWGYTF	TGCAGTGCTAGGGACAGCAGTGTCCACTGGGGCTACACCTTC
.	TRBV6-2/TRBV6-3	.	TRBJ2-5	CASSPSRGGGETQYF	TGTGCCAGCAGCCCCTCTCGTGGGGGCGGGGAGACCCAGTACTTC
.	TRBV5-1	.	TRBJ2-7	CASSPRTDIGEQYF	TGCGCCAGCAGCCCACGGACCGACATTGGGGAGCAGTACTTC
.	TRBV6-6	.	TRBJ2-2	CASKETGSGELFF	TGTGCCAGCAAGGAGACAGGATCCGGGGAGCTGTTTTTT
.	TRBV5-5	many	TRBJ2-4	CASSLEWGQDIQYF	TGTGCCAGCAGCTTGGAATGGGGGCAGGACATTCAGTACTTC
.	TRBV6-5	few	TRBJ1-5	CASRQFGVVSNQPQHF	TGTGCCAGCAGGCAGTTCGGGGTGGTAAGCAATCAGCCCCAGCATTTT
TRBD1	TRBV28	few	TRBJ1-5	CASSLPGGGQPQHF	TGTGCCAGCAGTTTACCAGGGGGCGGCCAGCCCCAGCATTTT
.	TRBV27	.	TRBJ1-1	CASSWGLLNTEAFF	TGTGCCAGCAGTTGGGGCTTACTGAACACTGAAGCTTTCTTT
TRBD1	TRBV6-2/TRBV6-3	.	TRBJ2-3	CASNPGTEVWDTQYF	TGTGCCAGCAACCCCGGGACAGAGGTTTGGGATACGCAGTATTTT
TRBD1	TRBV7-9	few	TRBJ2-1	CASSSNRGTDLSSYNEQFF	TGTGCCAGCAGCTCCAATAGGGGGACAGATCTTAGCTCCTACAATGAGCAGTTCTTC
.	TRBV7-9	few	TRBJ2-5	CAMGGSRFRETQYF	TGTGCCATGGGGGGCAGCAGGTTTAGGGAGACCCAGTACTTC
.	TRBV5-1	.	TRBJ2-7	CASSFRFPYEQYF	TGCGCCAGCAGCTTTCGGTTCCCCTACGAGCAGTACTTC
.	TRBV7-2	.	TRBJ2-1	CASSLRGLMNNEQFF	TGTGCCAGCAGCTTAAGGGGTTTAATGAACAATGAGCAGTTCTTC
TRBD2	TRBV5-1	.	TRBJ2-3	CASSRRGGPDTQYF	TGCGCCAGCAGCAGGCGGGGGGGCCCAGATACGCAGTATTTT
.	TRBV7-2	many	TRBJ2-1	CASSLEGHLYNEQFF	TGTGCCAGCAGCTTAGAGGGACACCTCTACAATGAGCAGTTCTTC
.	TRBV7-9	few	TRBJ1-3	CASSSPRLYSGNTIYF	TGTGCCAGCAGCTCCCCGCGATTATACTCTGGAAACACCATATATTTT
.	TRBV4-2	few	TRBJ2-5	CASSQERIERGRETQYF	TGTGCCAGCAGCCAAGAAAGGATAGAGCGAGGGAGGGAGACCCAGTACTTC
.	TRBV4-2	few	TRBJ2-1	CASSQVDAEGVDEQFF	TGTGCCAGCAGCCAAGTTGACGCCGAGGGAGTGGATGAGCAGTTCTTC
.	TRBV7-3	.	TRBJ2-1	CASSIDYSYNEQFF	TGTGCCAGCAGCATTGACTATTCCTACAATGAGCAGTTCTTC
TRBD1	TRBV29-1	.	TRBJ2-5	CSVQDRAGETQYF	TGCAGCGTCCAAGACAGGGCCGGAGAGACCCAGTACTTC
.	TRBV7-9	few	TRBJ1-1	CASSLGPGIEAFF	TGTGCCAGCAGCTTAGGTCCGGGGATAGAAGCTTTCTTT
.	TRBV5-1	many	TRBJ2-1	CASSLDYNEQFF	TGCGCCAGCAGCTTGGATTACAATGAGCAGTTCTTC
TRBD2	TRBV7-2	few	TRBJ2-2	CASSLSGGQPGELFF	TGTGCCAGCAGCTTAAGCGGGGGCCAACCCGGGGAGCTGTTTTTT
.	TRBV12-3/TRBV12-4	.	TRBJ1-1	CASSFSLLRGSDTEAFF	TGTGCCAGCAGTTTTAGTCTGTTGAGGGGGTCGGACACTGAAGCTTTCTTT